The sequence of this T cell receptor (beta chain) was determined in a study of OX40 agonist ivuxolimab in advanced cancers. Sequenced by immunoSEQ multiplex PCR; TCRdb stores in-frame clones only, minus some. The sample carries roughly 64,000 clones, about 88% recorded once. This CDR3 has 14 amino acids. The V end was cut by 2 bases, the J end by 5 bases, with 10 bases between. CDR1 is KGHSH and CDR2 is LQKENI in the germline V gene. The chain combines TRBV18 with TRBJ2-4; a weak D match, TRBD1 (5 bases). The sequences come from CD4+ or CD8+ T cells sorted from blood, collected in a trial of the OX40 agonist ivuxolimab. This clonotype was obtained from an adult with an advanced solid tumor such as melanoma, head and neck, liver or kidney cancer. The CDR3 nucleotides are TGTGCCAGCTCACCAGGGGCATCGCAAAACATTCAGTACTTC. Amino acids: CASSPGASQNIQYF.